This T cell receptor beta chain appears in the sequencing data of a study of cytomegalovirus exposure and HLA in healthy donors. Study-wide results and caveats: Sequencing likely produced, as an artifact, a cluster of highly shared sequence variants.

With V trimmed by 1 base and J by 2 bases, 8 bases remained unmatched. Germline assignment: CDR1 LGHNA and CDR2 YSLEER. The CDR3 has 17 amino acids. PCR was performed using 60 Vbeta and 13 Jbeta primers. Sequencing was performed with immunoSEQ multiplex PCR; in TCRdb, only in-frame clones are kept and a portion is missing. Its table lists 100,000 to 150,000 clones. Points on this clone: What it recognizes is unknown.

The sequenced sample consisted of PBMCs. The receptor comes from a man aged 30-40 years in good health and CMV-seronegative. This chain links TRBV4-3 with TRBJ2-3, with 8 bases identical to TRBD2. CDR3: CASSQVATSVDTDTQYF. As DNA, the CDR3 is TGCGCCAGCAGCCAAGTGGCGACTAGCGTCGACACAGATACGCAGTATTTT.